Below are 25 T cell receptor beta chains sequenced from a single sample in a study of radiation and T cells in renal cell carcinoma. Time point described: blood 2 weeks post-SBRT. Specified treatment: 15 Gy SBRT to primary tumor, nephrectomy 4 weeks later. Some clones are missing from TCRdb's copy, which holds only in-frame ones; the method was immunoSEQ multiplex PCR. The sample holds 70,000 to 90,000 clones, 80% to 90% seen once. The sequencing used blood, collected from a patient whose treatment included radiotherapy and nephrectomy. These receptor sequences come from a woman in her forties or fifties with renal cell carcinoma.

The chain links TRBV28 to TRBJ1-1, with 8 bases aligning to TRBD1. The CDR3 covers 13 residues. Germline V lookup: CDR1 MDHEN, CDR2 SYDVKM. Germline trimming cut 10 bases from V and 1 base from J; bases unmatched to any gene: 5. The CDR3 region is CATRGQGNTEAFF. DNA for the CDR3: TGTGCCACGCGCGGACAGGGGAACACTGAAGCTTTCTTT.

The J gene is TRBJ1-5, the V gene TRBV6-1; maybe TRBD1 (6 bases). Germline CDR1 MNHNS, CDR2 SASEGT. The CDR3 totals 15 residues. V was shortened by 6 bases and J by 3 bases, with 15 bases between the two germline ends. Here the CDR3 reads CASRRGGDNNQPQHF. As DNA, the CDR3 is TGTGCCAGCAGGAGGGGGGGTGATAACAATCAGCCCCAGCATTTT.

V is TRBV30 and J is TRBJ2-7; possibly TRBD2 for D (6 bases). Trimming stripped 8 bases from V and 3 bases from J, with 11 bases between. The CDR3 loop spans 11 amino acids. Germline values: CDR1 GTSNPN, CDR2 SVGIG (reference sequence). The CDR3 DNA reads TGTGCCGTATCCGGGGGCTACGAGCAGTACTTC. Its translation: CAVSGGYEQYF.

This rearrangement joins TRBV6-1 to TRBJ2-1; 13 bases match TRBD2. The germline CDR1 and CDR2 sequences are MNHNS and SASEGT. V was clipped by 5 bases and J by 8 bases; unmatched bases: 3. This CDR3 contains 14 residues. For the CDR3, the DNA is TGTGCCAGCAGTCAAGGACTAGCGGGAGATGAGCAGTTCTTC. Translating it yields CASSQGLAGDEQFF.

The V and J genes are TRBV5-1 and TRBJ2-2, with TRBD2 identical over 12 bases. Germline trimming cut 0 bases from V and 4 bases from J; bases unmatched to any gene: 4. This CDR3 is built from 17 residues. Looked up from germline, CDR1 is SGHRS and CDR2 is YFSETQ. The CDR3 DNA is TGCGCCAGCAGCTTGGCACTAGCGGGGGGTCCCACCGGGGAGCTGTTTTTT. Protein: CASSLALAGGPTGELFF.

The chain has TRBV9 and TRBJ2-2, with D perhaps matching TRBD2 (6 bases). Germline assignment: CDR1 SGDLS and CDR2 YYNGEE. Between the trimmed V and J ends, which lost 0 bases and 5 bases, there was a span of 11 bases. The CDR3 spans 15 residues. CDR3 nucleotides: TGTGCCAGCAGCGTAGGAGGGACTGTGACCGGGGAGCTGTTTTTT. This encodes CASSVGGTVTGELFF.

This chain links TRBV30 with TRBJ2-1; D is ambiguous. CDR1 GTSNPN and CDR2 SVGIG come from the germline V gene (reference sequence). Deletions cut 3 bases from V and 0 bases from J, with 6 bases between. The CDR3 contains 13 residues. The CDR3: CAWRGSSYNEQFF. For the CDR3, the DNA is TGTGCCTGGAGAGGAAGCTCCTACAATGAGCAGTTCTTC.

The gene calls are TRBV28 and TRBJ1-4, with no clear D. V lost 2 bases and J lost 0, with 4 bases in between. CDR3 size: 14 residues. From germline, CDR1 is MDHEN and CDR2 SYDVKM. The CDR3 coding sequence is TGTGCCAGCAGTTTAAAAGCAACTAATGAAAAACTGTTTTTT. It translates to CASSLKATNEKLFF.

This clone was recorded only once. V is TRBV10-3 and J is TRBJ1-1; the match to TRBD1 covers 10 bases. The CDR3 is 14 residues long. Germline CDR1 reads ENHRY; CDR2 reads SYGVKD. Trimming at V came to 6 bases and at J to 6 bases, leaving 7 bases not matched to a gene. In nucleotides, the CDR3 is TGTGCCATCAGGAAAGGGACAGGGGAATCTGAAGCTTTCTTT. Its translation is CAIRKGTGESEAFF.

The chain carries TRBV15 and TRBJ2-7; D is unresolved. Germline lookup yields CDR1 LNHNV and CDR2 YYDKDF (reference sequence). The CDR3 runs to 12 residues. V was shortened by 3 bases and J by 2 bases, with 5 bases between the two germline ends. Here the CDR3 DNA reads TGTGCCACCAGCAGTGCTACCTACGAGCAGTACTTC. It specifies CATSSATYEQYF.

This clone came up once. The rearrangement uses TRBV5-6 and TRBJ1-5; D remains unclear. Germline CDR1 and CDR2: SGHDT and YYEEEE. CDR3 size: 14 residues. The V gene lost 0 bases and the J gene lost 7 bases, with 11 bases spanning the gap. The DNA for the CDR3 is TGTGCCAGCAGCTTGGATGGGGTAGGACAGCCCCAGCATTTT. Encoded protein: CASSLDGVGQPQHF.

V is TRBV7-2 and J is TRBJ1-4; D is uncertain. V dropped 2 bases and J dropped 1 base, with 20 bases sitting between them. The CDR3 consists of 19 residues. The germline CDR1 and CDR2 sequences are SGHTA and FQGNSA. The CDR3 nucleotides are TGTGCCAGCAGCTTAAAATATAGGGCCACCGAGGGAACTAATGAAAAACTGTTTTTT. It encodes CASSLKYRATEGTNEKLFF. The full variable domain, completed using reference TRBV7-2 and TRBJ1-4, is GAGVSQSPSNKVTEKGKDVELRCDPISGHTALYWYRQSLGQGLEFLIYFQGNSAPDKSGLPSDRFSAERTGGSVSTLTIQRTQQEDSAVYLCASSLKYRATEGTNEKLFFGSGTQLSVL.

This chain joins TRBV5-4 and TRBJ1-2; no definite D call. Deletions cut 4 bases from V and 3 bases from J, with 16 bases between. Germline V gives CDR1 SGHNT, CDR2 YYREEE (reference sequence). The length of the CDR3 is 15 residues. The CDR3 DNA sequence: TGTGCCAGCAGCATTCCCGGGGATAAGGACTATGGCTACACCTTC. Translation gives CASSIPGDKDYGYTF.

The CDR3 region has the DNA TGTGCCAGCAGTTTGCGGAGTAGGAGGGATCGCCAGTTCTTC. Protein product: CASSLRSRRDRQFF. The gene calls are TRBV27 and TRBJ2-1; D might be TRBD2 (6 bases). The CDR3 has 14 residues. From germline, CDR1 is MNHEY and CDR2 SMNVEV (reference sequence). Trimming removed 3 bases at V and 13 bases at J, with 19 bases between.

This clone was picked up one time. The chain links TRBV18 to TRBJ1-1; D may be TRBD1 (6 bases). From germline, CDR1 is KGHSH and CDR2 LQKENI. The CDR3 extends over 14 amino acids. V shed 6 bases and J shed 3 bases, with 14 bases lying between them. The CDR3 loop is CASSHGQSYTEAFF. CDR3 coding DNA: TGTGCCAGCTCTCACGGACAGAGCTACACTGAAGCTTTCTTT. Based on the CDR3 plus reference TRBV18 and TRBJ1-1, the full variable domain is NAGVMQNPRHLVRRRGQEARLRCSPMKGHSHVYWYRQLPEEGLKFMVYLQKENIIDESGMPKERFSAEFPKEGPSILRIQQVVRGDSAAYFCASSHGQSYTEAFFGQGTRLTVV.

V and J are TRBV5-8 and TRBJ2-7, with 7 bases that match TRBD1. Per germline, CDR1 SGHTS and CDR2 YDEGEE. The V and J ends lost 0 bases and 5 bases, in that order; junction bases with no gene match: 14. The CDR3 sequence is 17 residues long. The CDR3 spells CASSLAKTGAGRHEQYF. CDR3 bases: TGTGCCAGCAGCTTGGCAAAAACAGGGGCCGGGCGTCACGAGCAGTACTTC.

The chain joins TRBV9 to TRBJ1-1, with TRBD1 matching over 9 bases. Germline V CDR1 and CDR2: SGDLS, YYNGEE. The CDR3 length is 12 residues. The V and J ends lost 3 bases and 11 bases, in that order; junction bases with no gene match: 5. CDR3: CASSALQGAAFF. DNA of the CDR3: TGTGCCAGCAGCGCCTTACAGGGGGCGGCTTTCTTT. Full variable domain (missing parts from reference TRBV9 and TRBJ1-1): DSGVTQTPKHLITATGQRVTLRCSPRSGDLSVYWYQQSLDQGLQFLIQYYNGEERAKGNILERFSAQQFPDLHSELNLSSLELGDSALYFCASSALQGAAFFGQGTRLTVV.

CDR3 residues: CSVDSGPREQYF. The CDR3 coding sequence is TGCAGCGTTGATTCGGGGCCAAGGGAGCAGTACTTC. The chain employs TRBV29-1 and TRBJ2-7; perhaps D is TRBD1 or TRBD2 (5 bases each). The CDR3 extends over 12 amino acids. Per germline, CDR1 SQVTM and CDR2 ANQGSEA. Trimming stripped 3 bases from V and 7 bases from J, with 13 bases between.

This chain links TRBV19 with TRBJ1-2, with D uncertain. CDR3 length: 12 residues. Between the trimmed V and J ends, which lost 2 bases and 8 bases, there was a span of 9 bases. The germline gives CDR1 LNHDA, CDR2 SQIVND (reference sequence). The CDR3 nucleotides are TGTGCCAGTAGTATATCAGGCGGAGGCTACACCTTC. This codes for CASSISGGGYTF.

The chain links TRBV27 to TRBJ1-4, with a weak D call TRBD1 (5 bases). Germline CDR1 reads MNHEY; CDR2 reads SMNVEV (reference sequence). This CDR3 contains 15 residues. The V and J ends lost 4 bases and 3 bases respectively, with 12 bases between them. The CDR3 sequence is CASSSRGIPNEKLFF. The CDR3 bases are TGTGCCAGCAGTTCGAGGGGCATCCCTAATGAAAAACTGTTTTTT.

The genes are TRBV5-6 and TRBJ2-5; tentative D call: TRBD1 (6 bases). V lost 3 bases and J 9 bases, leaving 21 bases between the germline ends. The CDR3 covers 15 residues. Looked up from germline, CDR1 is SGHDT and CDR2 is YYEEEE. CDR3 in amino acids: CASSSLGADGLPQYF. CDR3 bases: TGTGCCAGCAGCTCCTTGGGGGCGGACGGACTTCCCCAGTACTTC.

V and J are TRBV30 and TRBJ1-5, with D possibly TRBD1 on 6 matching bases. CDR1 is GTSNPN and CDR2 is SVGIG in the germline V gene (reference sequence). The CDR3 extends over 14 amino acids. V was shortened by 5 bases and J by 7 bases, with 18 bases between the two germline ends. This CDR3 reads CAWETAGGGQPQHF. The CDR3 region has the DNA TGTGCCTGGGAGACGGCCGGGGGCGGGCAGCCCCAGCATTTT.

The genes are TRBV6-1 and TRBJ1-1, with 7 bases matching TRBD1. V lost 4 bases, J lost 8 bases, and 13 bases stayed unmatched. This CDR3 comprises 15 residues. Per the germline V gene, CDR1 is MNHNS and CDR2 is SASEGT. As DNA, the CDR3 is TGTGCCAGCAGTGCAACGGACAGACAGGGCCCGGAAGCTTTCTTT. Its translation is CASSATDRQGPEAFF.

The chain employs TRBV13 and TRBJ2-3; tentatively, D is TRBD1 (5 bases). V lost 7 bases to trimming and J lost 1 base, with 15 bases between them. The CDR3 has 15 amino acids. Germline V CDR1 and CDR2: PRHDT, FYEKMQ (reference sequence). The CDR3: CASTQRQGGTDTQYF. The DNA for the CDR3 is TGTGCCAGCACCCAGAGGCAGGGCGGCACAGATACGCAGTATTTT.

The V call is TRBV27, the J call TRBJ2-7; 11 bases align to TRBD2. Per germline, CDR1 MNHEY and CDR2 SMNVEV (reference sequence). This CDR3 spans 17 amino acids. V lost 2 bases, J lost 2 bases, and 8 bases stayed unmatched. CDR3: CASSLGFQGLAAYEQYF. The CDR3 region has the DNA TGTGCCAGCAGTTTAGGGTTTCAGGGACTAGCGGCCTACGAGCAGTACTTC.